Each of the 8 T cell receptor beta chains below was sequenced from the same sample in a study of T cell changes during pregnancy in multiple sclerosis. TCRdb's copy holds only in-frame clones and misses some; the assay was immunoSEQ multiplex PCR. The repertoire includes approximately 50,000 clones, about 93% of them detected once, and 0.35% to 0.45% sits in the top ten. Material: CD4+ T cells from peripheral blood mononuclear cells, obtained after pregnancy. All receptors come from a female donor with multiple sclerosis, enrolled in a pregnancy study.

CDR3 nucleotides: TGCGCCAGCAGCTTGGTAGCGGGGGCCGACAATGAGCAGTTCTTC. This codes for CASSLVAGADNEQFF. V and J are TRBV5-1 and TRBJ2-1, with 9 nucleotides matching TRBD2. CDR1 is SGHRS and CDR2 is YFSETQ in the germline V gene. This CDR3 contains 15 residues. Trimming removed 0 bases from V and 5 bases from J; junction bases left unmatched: 3.

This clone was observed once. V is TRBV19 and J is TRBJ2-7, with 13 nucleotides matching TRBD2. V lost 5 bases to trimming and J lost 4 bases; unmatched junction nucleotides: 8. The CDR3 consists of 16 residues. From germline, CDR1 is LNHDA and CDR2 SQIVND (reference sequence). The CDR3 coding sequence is TGTGCCAGTAGTGCGGGACTAGCGGGAATACGGTACGAGCAGTACTTC. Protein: CASSAGLAGIRYEQYF.

CDR3 nucleotides: TGTGCCAGCAGTTACTCCGGGCAGGGCCAAGGGGAAGCTTTCTTT. This translates into CASSYSGQGQGEAFF. V is TRBV6-5 and J is TRBJ1-1; D perhaps matches TRBD1 (5 bases). The V gene lost 0 bases and the J gene lost 8 bases, with 16 bases spanning the gap. The CDR3 totals 15 residues. Germline V gives CDR1 MNHEY, CDR2 SVGAGI.

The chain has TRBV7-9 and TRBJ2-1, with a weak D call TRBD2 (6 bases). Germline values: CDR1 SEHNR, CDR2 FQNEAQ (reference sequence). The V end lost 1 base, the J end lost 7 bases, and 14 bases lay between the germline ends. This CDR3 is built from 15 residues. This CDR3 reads CASSLVRAGNNEQFF. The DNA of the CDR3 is TGTGCCAGCAGCTTAGTTAGGGCGGGGAATAATGAGCAGTTCTTC.

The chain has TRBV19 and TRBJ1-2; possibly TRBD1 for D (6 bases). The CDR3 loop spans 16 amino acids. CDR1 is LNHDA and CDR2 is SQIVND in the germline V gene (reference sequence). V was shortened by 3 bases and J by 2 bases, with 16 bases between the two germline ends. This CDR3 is CASSIRDKGPNYGYTF. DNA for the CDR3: TGTGCCAGTAGTATTAGGGACAAGGGCCCAAACTATGGCTACACCTTC.

CDR3 protein: CASSNQGATNSPLHF. CDR3 DNA: TGTGCCAGTAGTAACCAGGGGGCGACGAATTCACCCCTCCACTTT. The chain links TRBV19 to TRBJ1-6; 8 bases are shared with TRBD1. Germline lookup yields CDR1 LNHDA and CDR2 SQIVND (reference sequence). This CDR3 is 15 amino acids long. V lost 4 bases and J lost 7; bases outside the gene matches: 6. The variable domain in full, with the rest retrieved from reference TRBV19 and TRBJ1-6, is DGGITQSPKYLFRKEGQNVTLSCEQNLNHDAMYWYRQDPGQGLRLIYYSQIVNDFQKGDIAEGYSVSREKKESFPLTVTSAQKNPTAFYLCASSNQGATNSPLHFGNGTRLTVT.

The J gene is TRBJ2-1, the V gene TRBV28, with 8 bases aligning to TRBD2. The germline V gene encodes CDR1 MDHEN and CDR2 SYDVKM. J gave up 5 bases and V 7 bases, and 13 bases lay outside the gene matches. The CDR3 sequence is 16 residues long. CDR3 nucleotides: TGTGCCAGCAACACTGCCGGGACTAGACATAACAATGAGCAGTTCTTC. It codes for CASNTAGTRHNNEQFF.

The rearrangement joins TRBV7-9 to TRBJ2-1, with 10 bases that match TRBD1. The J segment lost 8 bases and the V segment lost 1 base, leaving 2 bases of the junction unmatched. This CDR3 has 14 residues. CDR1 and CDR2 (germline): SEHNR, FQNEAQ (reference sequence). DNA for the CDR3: TGTGCCAGCAGCTTAGGACAGGGGGCCGATGAGCAGTTCTTC. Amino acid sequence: CASSLGQGADEQFF. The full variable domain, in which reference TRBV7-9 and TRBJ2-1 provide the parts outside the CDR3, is DTGVSQNPRHKITKRGQNVTFRCDPISEHNRLYWYRQTLGQGPEFLTYFQNEAQLEKSRLLSDRFSAERPKGSFSTLEIQRTEQGDSAMYLCASSLGQGADEQFFGPGTRLTVL.